This section outlines one TCR beta chain sequence together with its context. These data belong to a study of T-cell reconstitution after alpha-beta-depleted transplantation in children. Germline V gene sequence: CDR1 SEHNR, CDR2 FQNEAQ (reference sequence). V lost 2 bases to trimming and J lost 6 bases, with 8 bases between them. This CDR3 is built from 13 residues. The TCRbeta library was prepared with unique molecular identifiers. Using its own MiXCR run on the PCR reads, TCRdb lists one record per CDR3 protein. This sample yields around 200,000 distinct CDR3 sequences, of which approximately 6.8% are seen a single time; approximately 3% belongs to the top ten.

The rearrangement links TRBV7-9 to TRBJ1-3; the D is unclear. Sequenced material: PBMCs from the stem cell graft donor, taken from the stem cell graft. This TCR was recovered from a human donor who donated a stem cell graft to a child with Wiskott-Aldrich syndrome. Written as DNA, the CDR3 is TGTGCCAGCAGCTTAAGGATTGAAAACACCATATATTTT. It translates to CASSLRIENTIYF.